One sample yielded the 31 T cell receptor beta chains listed below, sequenced in a study of early T cells in non-severe SARS-CoV-2 infection (TCRdb year 2021). The library was generated by 5' RACE. The sequencer was a NextSeq 500. The public reads were reanalyzed by TCRdb: fastp trimming at Q25, MiXCR alignment, in-frame beta chains only. Each entry is one CDR3 protein sequence, shown with its most common DNA and genes. This sample comprises around 58,000 distinct CDR3 sequences, roughly 7.8% of them detected only once. About 11% of the sample goes to the ten largest clones. The specimen comprised whole blood, sampled at baseline. These receptors came from an adult who was a healthcare worker with PCR-confirmed SARS-CoV-2 infection or an uninfected control (not recorded which).

This clonotype appeared many times. The rearrangement joins TRBV15 to TRBJ1-5; the D is unclear. The CDR3 sequence is 15 residues long. V was clipped by 4 bases and J by 0 bases, with 10 bases between them. The V gene's germline CDR1 is LNHNV and CDR2 YYDKDF (reference sequence). CDR3 amino acids: CATSMRSLSNQPQHF. DNA for the CDR3: TGTGCCACCAGCATGCGCAGCCTTAGCAATCAGCCCCAGCATTTT.

This clonotype was recorded many times. The chain employs TRBV6-1 and TRBJ2-3; D is undetermined. The germline V and J ends were trimmed by 4 bases and 0 bases, with 2 bases remaining between them. The CDR3 loop spans 12 amino acids. Germline CDR1 is MNHNS and CDR2 is SASEGT. CDR3 DNA: TGTGCCAGCAGTGGAAGCACAGATACGCAGTATTTT. It is translated as CASSGSTDTQYF.

Only a few counts were recorded for this clonotype. The CDR3 here is CASSESAGAYEQYF. As DNA, the CDR3 is TGCGCCAGCAGTGAGTCCGCAGGGGCTTACGAGCAGTACTTC. The rearrangement links TRBV10-1 to TRBJ2-7; D is perhaps TRBD1 (6 bases). Per the germline V gene, CDR1 is WNHNN and CDR2 is SYGVQD (reference sequence). This CDR3 comprises 14 residues. V was cut by 0 bases and J by 4 bases, with 10 bases left in between.

The gene calls are TRBV3-1 and TRBJ2-5; 7 bases are shared with TRBD2. The CDR3 is 18 residues long. Germline V gene lookup returns CDR1 LGHDT and CDR2 YNNKEL (reference sequence). With V trimmed by 3 bases and J by 2 bases, 15 bases remained unmatched. The CDR3 coding sequence is TGTGCCAGCAGCCACCTCCGCCTCCTCGAGCGGGGACAAGAGACCCAGTACTTC. Encoded protein: CASSHLRLLERGQETQYF.

At least ten counts were recorded for this clonotype. This rearrangement joins TRBV7-2 to TRBJ2-2; 13 bases are a match to TRBD2. Germline loops: CDR1 SGHTA, CDR2 FQGNSA. This CDR3 has 20 residues. Unmatched junction bases numbered 11, after V lost 0 bases and J lost 4 bases. For the CDR3, the DNA is TGTGCCAGCAGCTTAGCCCAACCGGGACTAGCGGGATCGGGCACCGGGGAGCTGTTTTTT. This codes for CASSLAQPGLAGSGTGELFF.

This clonotype was counted at least ten times. This sequence joins TRBV9 and TRBJ2-1; 14 bases are a match to TRBD2. This CDR3 has 15 amino acids. CDR1 is SGDLS and CDR2 is YYNGEE in the germline V gene. Trimming at V came to 4 bases and at J to 8 bases, leaving 5 bases not matched to a gene. For the CDR3, the DNA is TGTGCCAGCAGCCCCATGGGACTAGCGGGAGATGAGCAGTTCTTC. Encoded protein: CASSPMGLAGDEQFF.

The rearrangement uses TRBV10-1 and TRBJ2-3, with TRBD1 identical over 8 bases. Trimming cost V 0 bases and J 3 bases; bases outside gene matches: 2. Germline assignment: CDR1 WNHNN and CDR2 SYGVQD (reference sequence). The CDR3 loop spans 15 amino acids. The CDR3 nucleotides read TGCGCCAGCAGTGAGTCTACAGGGGGGACAGATACGCAGTATTTT. It yields the protein CASSESTGGTDTQYF.

This clonotype has a handful of counts. This chain connects TRBV7-2 to TRBJ2-3, with TRBD2 identical over 10 bases. The V segment lost 5 bases and the J segment 2 bases; nucleotides outside the gene matches: 7. The germline CDR1 and CDR2 sequences are SGHTA and FQGNSA. There are 16 residues in the CDR3. CDR3 loop: CASSRRAGGPTDTQYF. The CDR3 bases are TGTGCCAGCAGCCGGCGAGCGGGAGGGCCCACAGATACGCAGTATTTT.

This clonotype has just a few counts. As DNA, the CDR3 is TGCGCCAGCAGCCCCGGGGGGGTTCCTAGCGGGAGGTCGGGCACAGATACGCAGTATTTT. Its protein product is CASSPGGVPSGRSGTDTQYF. The chain recombines TRBV4-1 with TRBJ2-3; 11 nucleotides align to TRBD2. CDR1 is MGHRA, CDR2 YSYEKL, per germline. The V and J ends lost 4 bases and 1 base, in that order; junction bases with no gene match: 16. The CDR3 contains 20 residues.

J is TRBJ2-7 and V is TRBV29-1; 9 bases are a match to TRBD1. The germline CDR1 and CDR2 sequences are SQVTM and ANQGSEA. V trimming: 2 bases; J trimming: 2 bases; junction bases outside the gene matches: 4. The CDR3 runs to 14 residues. CDR3 amino acids: CSVESGQGTYEQYF. CDR3 nucleotides: TGCAGCGTTGAATCGGGACAGGGTACCTACGAGCAGTACTTC.

This clonotype was found many times. This chain connects TRBV7-2 to TRBJ2-7; 14 bases align to TRBD2. The CDR3 runs to 16 residues. Germline lookup yields CDR1 SGHTA and CDR2 FQGNSA. Trimming took 3 bases from V and 1 from J; bases not matched to a gene: 2. CDR3 in amino acids: CASSFGTSGSSYEQYF. The CDR3 DNA follows: TGTGCCAGCAGCTTCGGGACTAGCGGGAGTTCCTACGAGCAGTACTTC. The variable domain in full, completed from reference TRBV7-2 and TRBJ2-7, reads GAGVSQSPSNKVTEKGKDVELRCDPISGHTALYWYRQSLGQGLEFLIYFQGNSAPDKSGLPSDRFSAERTGGSVSTLTIQRTQQEDSAVYLCASSFGTSGSSYEQYFGPGTRLTVT.

There are many counts of this clonotype. This chain uses TRBV7-3 with TRBJ2-7; 10 bases match TRBD2. V lost 5 bases and J lost 0; bases outside the gene matches: 7. CDR1 and CDR2 from the germline V gene are SGHTA and FQGTGA. The CDR3 spans 16 residues. The CDR3: CASSPTASGSSYEQYF. The CDR3, as DNA: TGTGCCAGCAGCCCGACGGCTAGCGGGAGCTCCTACGAGCAGTACTTC. Full variable domain (outside the CDR3, taken from reference TRBV7-3 and TRBJ2-7): GAGVSQTPSNKVTEKGKYVELRCDPISGHTALYWYRQSLGQGPEFLIYFQGTGAADDSGLPNDRFFAVRPEGSVSTLKIQRTERGDSAVYLCASSPTASGSSYEQYFGPGTRLTVT.

The chain carries TRBV6-2 or TRBV6-3 and TRBJ1-2, with D possibly being TRBD1 (5 bases). V gave up 5 bases and J gave up 5 bases, with 18 bases separating them. The length of the CDR3 is 15 residues. The germline gives CDR1 MNHEY, CDR2 SVGEGT. The DNA for the CDR3 is TGTGCCAGCAGTAGAGGGACCCACTCCCTTTATGGCTACACCTTC. It codes for CASSRGTHSLYGYTF.

At least ten counts were recorded for this clonotype. The CDR3 bases are TGTGCCAGCAGCTTAAGAGGGGGGACAGGGATCACCTACGAGCAGTACTTC. Protein sequence: CASSLRGGTGITYEQYF. The chain carries TRBV7-9 and TRBJ2-7; 9 nucleotides align to TRBD1. The germline V gene encodes CDR1 SEHNR and CDR2 FQNEAQ (reference sequence). Trimming took 2 bases from V and 2 from J; bases not matched to a gene: 10. This CDR3 is 17 amino acids long.

This clonotype was counted only a few times. The V gene is TRBV6-2 or TRBV6-3, the J gene TRBJ2-7, with D possibly matching TRBD1 (5 bases). V was clipped by 5 bases and J by 2 bases, with 10 bases between them. Per germline, CDR1 MNHEY and CDR2 SVGEGT. The CDR3 has 13 residues. The CDR3 spells CASSDSIPYEQYF. The CDR3 DNA is TGTGCCAGCAGTGACAGTATACCCTACGAGCAGTACTTC.

At least ten counts were recorded for this clonotype. This chain connects TRBV20-1 to TRBJ2-7; D not certain. This CDR3 region has 12 residues. V was cut by 5 bases and J by 6 bases, with 14 bases left in between. The germline gives CDR1 DFQATT, CDR2 SNEGSKA (reference sequence). In DNA, the CDR3 is TGCAGTGCTGATCCCATTGGTGGCGAGCAGTACTTC. Translating gives CSADPIGGEQYF.

The chain recombines TRBV20-1 with TRBJ2-7; TRBD1 matches at 8 bases. The trim removed 0 bases at V and 5 bases at J, leaving 6 bases unmatched. Per the germline V gene, CDR1 is DFQATT and CDR2 is SNEGSKA (reference sequence). The length of the CDR3 is 14 residues. The DNA of the CDR3 is TGCAGTGCTAGAGATGGACAGGGCGGGGACGAGCAGTACTTC. Translating gives CSARDGQGGDEQYF.

This clonotype was recorded a few times. V is TRBV15 and J is TRBJ1-2, with TRBD1 as a possible D gene (6 bases). Germline V lookup: CDR1 LNHNV, CDR2 YYDKDF (reference sequence). Trimming shortened V by 2 bases and J by 5 bases, and 24 bases separated the two germline ends. This CDR3 region has 18 residues. The CDR3 DNA reads TGTGCCACCAGCAGATTTCCAAATAGGCGGGGGGCTGGGTATGGCTACACCTTC. This sequence encodes CATSRFPNRRGAGYGYTF.

This clonotype appeared a few times. J is TRBJ2-7 and V is TRBV2, with D unresolved. CDR1 and CDR2 from the germline V gene are SNHLY and FYNNEI. Trimming shortened V by 6 bases and J by 1 base, and 1 base separated the two germline ends. The CDR3 is made up of 10 amino acids. The CDR3, as DNA: TGTGCCAGCAGGTCCTACGAGCAGTACTTC. Translation: CASRSYEQYF. Drawing the rest from reference TRBV2 and TRBJ2-7, the complete variable domain is EPEVTQTPSHQVTQMGQEVILRCVPISNHLYFYWYRQILGQKVEFLVSFYNNEISEKSEIFDDQFSVERPDGSNFTLKIRSTKLEDSAMYFCASRSYEQYFGPGTRLTVT.

This clonotype has just a few counts. The gene calls are TRBV12-3 or TRBV12-4 and TRBJ2-1; TRBD2 is a possible D gene (5 bases). The CDR3 has 14 amino acids. Between the trimmed V and J ends, which lost 10 bases and 9 bases, there was a span of 22 bases. Here the CDR3 reads CANLPPGSTGEQFF. CDR3 DNA: TGTGCCAACCTCCCCCCGGGATCTACGGGTGAGCAGTTCTTC.

There are a few counts of this clonotype. The chain employs TRBV27 and TRBJ1-1, with TRBD1 matching 8 bases. The germline V gene encodes CDR1 MNHEY and CDR2 SMNVEV (reference sequence). V trimming: 6 bases; J trimming: 11 bases; junction bases outside the gene matches: 5. The CDR3 has 11 amino acids. In nucleotides, the CDR3 is TGTGCCAGCAGCACGACAGGGGTCGCTTTCTTT. Protein product: CASSTTGVAFF.

This chain uses TRBV10-2 with TRBJ2-7, with TRBD1 as a possible D gene (6 bases). V was trimmed by 7 bases and J by 1 base, leaving 11 bases between them. Germline CDR1 reads WSHSY; CDR2 reads SAAADI. The CDR3 is 13 amino acids. CDR3 DNA: TGCGCCAGCACCCAGGGACAATCCTACGAGCAGTACTTC. Encoded protein: CASTQGQSYEQYF.

This clonotype was observed a handful of times. This chain links TRBV27 with TRBJ2-3, with a tentative D call TRBD1 (6 bases). Germline loops: CDR1 MNHEY, CDR2 SMNVEV (reference sequence). With 3 bases removed from V and 10 bases from J, the gap between germline ends came to 14 bases. The CDR3 runs to 13 residues. The CDR3 region is CASSFGGVGAQYF. CDR3 coding DNA: TGTGCCAGCAGTTTTGGGGGCGTGGGGGCGCAGTATTTT.

This clonotype showed up just a few times. The J gene is TRBJ1-4, the V gene TRBV6-5; D is undetermined. This CDR3 is 16 amino acids long. Trimming took 6 bases from V and 8 from J, leaving 22 bases between them. Germline CDR1 and CDR2: MNHEY and SVGAGI. CDR3: CASSLTGYGVGEKLFF. CDR3 coding DNA: TGTGCCAGCAGCCTAACCGGTTACGGGGTGGGGGAAAAACTGTTTTTT.

This clonotype appeared many times. This chain links TRBV11-1 with TRBJ2-1; D gene ambiguous. Germline V gene lookup returns CDR1 SGHAT and CDR2 FQDESV (reference sequence). This CDR3 has 16 amino acids. Trimming shortened V by 8 bases and J by 6 bases, and 23 bases separated the two germline ends. The CDR3 DNA sequence: TGTGCCAGCGGCTATGTAGGTGAGCTTTGGGGCAATGAGCAGTTCTTC. This translates into CASGYVGELWGNEQFF. Full variable domain (rest looked up from reference TRBV11-1 and TRBJ2-1): EAEVAQSPRYKITEKSQAVAFWCDPISGHATLYWYRQILGQGPELLVQFQDESVVDDSQLPKDRFSAERLKGVDSTLKIQPAELGDSAMYLCASGYVGELWGNEQFFGPGTRLTVL.

This clonotype came up many times. The chain couples TRBV29-1 to TRBJ2-7; no firm D call. V lost 4 bases and J lost 0, with 7 bases in between. The germline CDR1 and CDR2 sequences are SQVTM and ANQGSEA. The CDR3 is 12 residues long. The CDR3 here is CSVAESSYEQYF. CDR3 DNA: TGCAGCGTTGCGGAAAGCTCCTACGAGCAGTACTTC.

This clonotype was found a few times. The chain joins TRBV11-2 to TRBJ1-2; 7 bases match TRBD1. CDR3 length: 12 residues. Trimming removed 7 bases from V and 4 bases from J; junction bases left unmatched: 3. Germline V gene lookup returns CDR1 SGHAT and CDR2 FQNNGV. The CDR3 spells CASTRDSYGYTF. The DNA for the CDR3 is TGTGCCAGCACCAGGGACAGCTATGGCTACACCTTC.

This clonotype was picked up many times. The rearrangement joins TRBV6-5 to TRBJ1-6; D gene uncertain. This CDR3 is built from 15 residues. Germline assignment: CDR1 MNHEY and CDR2 SVGAGI. V lost 3 bases to trimming and J lost 10 bases, with 16 bases between them. Here the CDR3 DNA reads TGTGCCAGCAGTTATACCCGCTCCAGCGCCTCACCCCTCCACTTT. This encodes CASSYTRSSASPLHF.

This clonotype was counted between two and nine times. This chain uses TRBV4-1 with TRBJ2-7; 10 bases fit TRBD1. Germline CDR1 is MGHRA and CDR2 is YSYEKL. The CDR3 extends over 15 amino acids. V was clipped by 1 base and J by 5 bases; unmatched bases: 5. The CDR3 bases are TGCGCCAGCAGCCAAGGCGGGACAGGGGTTAACGAGCAGTACTTC. It yields the protein CASSQGGTGVNEQYF.

This sequence joins TRBV6-1 and TRBJ2-5, with 10 bases identical to TRBD2. CDR1 is MNHNS and CDR2 is SASEGT in the germline V gene. J lost 4 bases, V lost 2 bases, and 22 bases had no gene match. The CDR3 sequence is 21 residues long. The CDR3 DNA reads TGTGCCAGCAGTGAATTATGGGGAGCGGGAGGGCCAGGTCGGTCCGGAGAGACCCAGTACTTC. Translated, it gives CASSELWGAGGPGRSGETQYF.

This clonotype was picked up a small number of times. This chain joins TRBV6-2 or TRBV6-3 and TRBJ1-1; D gene uncertain. This CDR3 contains 13 residues. The germline gives CDR1 MNHEY, CDR2 SVGEGT. V was shortened by 6 bases and J by 7 bases, with 15 bases between the two germline ends. CDR3 in DNA: TGTGCCAGCAGCGGAGGCGGCAAGCTTGAAGCTTTCTTT. Residues: CASSGGGKLEAFF.